The clone carrying this T cell receptor (beta chain) appeared a few times. Its antigen is currently unknown. The entry originates in a study of cytomegalovirus exposure and HLA in healthy donors. Study-wide background: Among about 179 million T cells, an earlier analysis found roughly 120 million unique TCR beta sequences. Regarding the study as a whole: According to reports, the classifier identified cytomegalovirus status with high specificity and sensitivity. A link between a missense DCLRE1C variant and TCR beta V- and J-gene trimming emerged from a later analysis.

Deletions cut 0 bases from V and 5 bases from J, with 17 bases between. This CDR3 has 16 residues. The V gene's germline CDR1 is MNHEY and CDR2 SVGAGI. Vbeta (60) and Jbeta (13) primers were used in the PCR. Per the original methods: An analysis that came later counted 73 million or so unique TCR beta chains, approximately 10 million shared. Measured with immunoSEQ multiplex PCR; TCRdb has only the in-frame clones, and not every one. Clone size and the V and J calls come from that table; the DNA yielded D and trimming. The table shows about 200,000 clones, with around 76% occurring only once. The chain recombines TRBV6-5 with TRBJ2-7, with D possibly TRBD1 on 6 matching bases. This TCR came from a man aged 18 to 29 in good health and CMV-seronegative. What was sequenced was PBMCs. The CDR3 coding sequence is TGTGCCAGCAGTTACTCGATGTTACAGGGAACGCACGAGCAGTACTTC. Its translation is CASSYSMLQGTHEQYF.